This passage covers 16 T cell receptor beta chains from one sample sequenced in a study of blood T cell repertoires in COVID-19. Assay used: immunoSEQ multiplex PCR; TCRdb lists only in-frame clones, some missing. The table lists hundreds of thousands of clones, over 80% of them singletons. The sample taken for sequencing was peripheral blood. Receptor source: a woman in her seventies with active or convalescent COVID-19.

The V gene is TRBV4-1, the J gene TRBJ2-2; 8 nucleotides line up with TRBD2. The V segment lost 1 base and the J segment 7 bases; nucleotides outside the gene matches: 8. Germline CDR1 reads MGHRA; CDR2 reads YSYEKL. CDR3 length equals 16 residues. The CDR3 DNA reads as TGCGCCAGCAGCCAAGGGGGTAGCGGGATTATCGGGGAGCTGTTTTTT. Amino acids: CASSQGGSGIIGELFF.

The V call is TRBV5-1, the J call TRBJ2-1, with TRBD1 as a possible D gene (5 bases). V was shortened by 0 bases and J by 0 bases, with 22 bases between the two germline ends. The CDR3 sequence is 20 residues long. The germline gives CDR1 SGHRS, CDR2 YFSETQ. CDR3 amino acids: CASSLEQVYLSTFSYNEQFF. CDR3 nucleotides: TGCGCCAGCAGCTTGGAACAGGTCTACCTTTCTACCTTCTCCTACAATGAGCAGTTCTTC.

In its sample, this clone was seen a few times. This specimen includes other DNA sequences encoding the same CDR3. The gene calls are TRBV2 and TRBJ2-3, with D unresolved. Trimming shortened V by 3 bases and J by 4 bases, and 5 bases separated the two germline ends. CDR1 SNHLY and CDR2 FYNNEI come from the germline V gene. This CDR3 comprises 12 residues. CDR3 amino acids: CASSERADTQYF. The CDR3 DNA sequence: TGTGCCAGCAGTGAGAGAGCAGATACGCAGTATTTT.

This chain uses TRBV4-2 with TRBJ1-1; D gene unclear. V gave up 3 bases and J gave up 10 bases, with 18 bases separating them. Germline V gene sequence: CDR1 LGHNA, CDR2 YNFKEQ. CDR3 size: 14 residues. The CDR3 nucleotides are TGTGCCAGCAGCCACCCTACCGGACGGGAGGTAGCTTTCTTT. The encoded protein is CASSHPTGREVAFF.

The chain employs TRBV19 and TRBJ2-5; 8 nucleotides agree with TRBD1. The J segment lost 1 base and the V segment lost 7 bases, leaving 5 bases of the junction unmatched. Looked up from germline, CDR1 is LNHDA and CDR2 is SQIVND (reference sequence). CDR3 size: 14 residues. The CDR3 spells CASNRGTIQETQYF. The CDR3 bases are TGTGCCAGTAACAGGGGGACAATCCAAGAGACCCAGTACTTC.

This chain connects TRBV5-8 to TRBJ1-2; the D is unclear. Deletions cut 0 bases from V and 13 bases from J, with 13 bases between. CDR3 length: 12 amino acids. Germline V gene data show CDR1 as SGHTS and CDR2 as YDEGEE. In DNA, the CDR3 is TGTGCCAGCAGCTTGGCCGCGGGTGGATGCACCTTC. Its translation: CASSLAAGGCTF.

The CDR3 nucleotides read TGTGCCAGCAGTTACTGGGACAGGGGATACGAGCAGTACTTC. Its translation: CASSYWDRGYEQYF. The chain has TRBV6-7 and TRBJ2-7, with 10 positions matching TRBD1. TRBV6-7 is recorded as an ORF, its role being uncertain. The junction had 1 base not matched to a gene; V was cut back by 1 base and J by 4 bases. CDR3 size: 14 residues.

V gene TRBV19 combines with J gene TRBJ2-1, with no clear D. The CDR3 is 14 amino acids. CDR1 and CDR2 from the germline V gene are LNHDA and SQIVND (reference sequence). Trimming left V 5 bases short and J 1 base short, with 9 bases between. CDR3 amino acids: CASSDTPSYNEQFF. The DNA for the CDR3 is TGTGCCAGTAGTGACACACCTTCCTACAATGAGCAGTTCTTC.

This chain uses TRBV5-1 with TRBJ2-7; weak D call: TRBD2 (6 bases). Germline V lookup: CDR1 SGHRS, CDR2 YFSETQ. The CDR3 extends over 13 amino acids. Deletions cut 7 bases from V and 4 bases from J, with 15 bases between. CDR3 amino acids: CASASGDLYEQYF. The CDR3 coding sequence is TGCGCCAGCGCCTCGGGGGACTTATACGAGCAGTACTTC.

The DNA for the CDR3 is TGCAGCGTGGGCGGGACAGCCTCCTACGAGCAGTACTTC. It translates to CSVGGTASYEQYF. The rearrangement links TRBV29-1 to TRBJ2-7; a possible D gene is TRBD1 (7 bases). The CDR3 runs to 13 residues. Trimming removed 6 bases at V and 0 bases at J, with 12 bases between. Germline CDR1 is SQVTM and CDR2 is ANQGSEA.

This clone occurred a few times. The same CDR3 also results from other DNA sequences found in this sample. This chain uses TRBV2 with TRBJ2-3; 11 positions match TRBD2. Trimming took 7 bases from V and 2 from J; bases not matched to a gene: 11. The CDR3 length is 17 residues. CDR1 SNHLY and CDR2 FYNNEI come from the germline V gene. CDR3 loop: CASTTWGTSGSTDTQYF. The CDR3 DNA follows: TGTGCCAGCACCACCTGGGGGACTAGCGGTTCCACAGATACGCAGTATTTT. The entire variable domain, with the rest obtained from reference TRBV2 and TRBJ2-3, is as follows: EPEVTQTPSHQVTQMGQEVILRCVPISNHLYFYWYRQILGQKVEFLVSFYNNEISEKSEIFDDQFSVERPDGSNFTLKIRSTKLEDSAMYFCASTTWGTSGSTDTQYFGPGTRLTVL.

This sequence joins TRBV28 and TRBJ1-2; maybe TRBD1 (6 bases). The ends were cut back, 8 bases at V and 1 base at J, with 17 bases in the middle. Germline V gene data show CDR1 as MDHEN and CDR2 as SYDVKM. The CDR3 sequence is 15 residues long. CDR3 sequence reads: CASHSLLQGNYGYTF. In DNA, the CDR3 is TGTGCCAGCCACTCTCTACTACAGGGTAACTATGGCTACACCTTC.

The rearrangement joins TRBV3-1 (or the pseudogene TRBV3-2) to TRBJ1-6; 7 positions match TRBD1. CDR3 length equals 15 residues. Germline trimming cut 4 bases from V and 8 bases from J; bases unmatched to any gene: 8. In germline, CDR1 is LGHDT, CDR2 YNNKEL (reference sequence). This CDR3 reads CASSPGTAKDSPLHF. The CDR3 DNA reads as TGTGCCAGCAGCCCTGGGACAGCGAAGGATTCACCCCTCCACTTT.

The rearrangement joins TRBV24-1 to TRBJ2-1, with 8 bases aligning to TRBD1. Germline V gives CDR1 KGHDR, CDR2 SFDVKD. Trimming removed 2 bases from V and 13 bases from J; junction bases left unmatched: 9. This CDR3 is 14 amino acids long. The CDR3 is CATSDSTQGEFQFF. In DNA, the CDR3 is TGTGCCACCAGTGATTCGACACAGGGGGAATTTCAGTTCTTC.

This clone occurred a few times. This sequence joins TRBV10-2 and TRBJ2-3, with 8 positions matching TRBD2. This CDR3 has 14 amino acids. V was clipped by 3 bases and J by 3 bases; unmatched bases: 2. Germline V gene data show CDR1 as WSHSY and CDR2 as SAAADI. The CDR3 bases are TGCGCCAGCAGTGATCCTAGCGGGACAGATACGCAGTATTTT. The encoded protein is CASSDPSGTDTQYF.

J is TRBJ2-6 and V is TRBV5-1; D is ambiguous. From germline, CDR1 is SGHRS and CDR2 YFSETQ. V lost 1 base and J 2 bases, leaving 4 bases between the germline ends. The CDR3 is 14 amino acids. The CDR3 sequence: CASSLTAGANVLTF. The CDR3 nucleotides are TGCGCCAGCAGCTTGACGGCTGGGGCCAACGTCCTGACTTTC.